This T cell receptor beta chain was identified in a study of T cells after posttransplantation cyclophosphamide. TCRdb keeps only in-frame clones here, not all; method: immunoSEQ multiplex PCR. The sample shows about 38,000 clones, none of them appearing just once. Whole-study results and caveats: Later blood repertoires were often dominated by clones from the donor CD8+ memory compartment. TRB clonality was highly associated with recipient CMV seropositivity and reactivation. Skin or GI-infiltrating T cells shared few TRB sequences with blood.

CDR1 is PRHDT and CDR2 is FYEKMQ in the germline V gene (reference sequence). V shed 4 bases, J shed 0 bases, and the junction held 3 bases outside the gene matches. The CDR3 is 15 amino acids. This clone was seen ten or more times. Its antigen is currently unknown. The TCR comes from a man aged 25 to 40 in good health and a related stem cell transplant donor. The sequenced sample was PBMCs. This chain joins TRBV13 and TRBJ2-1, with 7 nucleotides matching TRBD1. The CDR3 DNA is TGTGCCAGCAGCTCGGACAGGAGCTCCTACAATGAGCAGTTCTTC. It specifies CASSSDRSSYNEQFF.